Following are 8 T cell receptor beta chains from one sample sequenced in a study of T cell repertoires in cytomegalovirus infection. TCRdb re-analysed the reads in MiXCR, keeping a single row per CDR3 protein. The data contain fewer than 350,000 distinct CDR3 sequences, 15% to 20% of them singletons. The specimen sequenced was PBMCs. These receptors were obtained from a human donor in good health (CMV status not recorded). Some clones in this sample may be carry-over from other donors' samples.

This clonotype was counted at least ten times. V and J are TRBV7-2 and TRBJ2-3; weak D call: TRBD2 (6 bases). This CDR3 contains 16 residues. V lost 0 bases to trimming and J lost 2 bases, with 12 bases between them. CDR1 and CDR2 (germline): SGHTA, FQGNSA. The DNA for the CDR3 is TGTGCCAGCAGCTTAGCGGGACTCACGACCACAGATACGCAGTATTTT. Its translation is CASSLAGLTTTDTQYF.

CDR3 loop: CATRDNSYNEQFF. CDR3 coding DNA: TGCGCCACTCGGGACAACTCCTACAATGAGCAGTTCTTC. The chain combines TRBV5-1 with TRBJ2-1; D might be TRBD1 (6 bases). CDR1 is SGHRS, CDR2 YFSETQ, per germline. This CDR3 is built from 13 residues. V lost 9 bases and J lost 0, with 10 bases in between.

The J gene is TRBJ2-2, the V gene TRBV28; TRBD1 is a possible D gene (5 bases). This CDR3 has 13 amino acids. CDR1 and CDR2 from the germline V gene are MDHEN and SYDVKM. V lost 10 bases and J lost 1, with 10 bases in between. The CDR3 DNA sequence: TGTGCCACGCAAGGGGTGAACACCGGGGAGCTGTTTTTT. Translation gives CATQGVNTGELFF.

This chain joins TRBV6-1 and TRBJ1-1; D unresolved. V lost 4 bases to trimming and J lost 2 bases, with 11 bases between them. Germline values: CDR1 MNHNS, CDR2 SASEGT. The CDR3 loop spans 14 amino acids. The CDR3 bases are TGTGCCAGCAGTGGGTGGGTTGGAAACACTGAAGCTTTCTTT. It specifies CASSGWVGNTEAFF.

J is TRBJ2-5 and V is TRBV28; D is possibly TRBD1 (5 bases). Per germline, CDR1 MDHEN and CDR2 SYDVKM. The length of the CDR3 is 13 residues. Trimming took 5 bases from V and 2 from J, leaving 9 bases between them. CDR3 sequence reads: CASSRTLQETQYF. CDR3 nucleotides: TGTGCCAGCAGTCGGACATTACAAGAGACCCAGTACTTC.

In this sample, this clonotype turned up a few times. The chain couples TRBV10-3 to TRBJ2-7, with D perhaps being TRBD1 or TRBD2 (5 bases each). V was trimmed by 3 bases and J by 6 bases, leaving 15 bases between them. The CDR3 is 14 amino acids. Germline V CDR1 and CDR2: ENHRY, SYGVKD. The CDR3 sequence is CAISEPGTHAEQYF. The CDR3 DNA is TGTGCCATCAGTGAACCCGGGACGCACGCCGAGCAGTACTTC.

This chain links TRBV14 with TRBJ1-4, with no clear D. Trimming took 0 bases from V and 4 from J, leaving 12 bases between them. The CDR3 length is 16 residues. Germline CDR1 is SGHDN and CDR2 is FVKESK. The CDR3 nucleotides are TGTGCCAGCAGCCAAGACTCCACACGTTATAATGAAAAACTGTTTTTT. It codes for CASSQDSTRYNEKLFF.

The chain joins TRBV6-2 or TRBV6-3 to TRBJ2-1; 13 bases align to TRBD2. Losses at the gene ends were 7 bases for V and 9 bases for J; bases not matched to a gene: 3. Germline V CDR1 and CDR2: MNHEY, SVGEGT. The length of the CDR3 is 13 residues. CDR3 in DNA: TGTGCCAGCAAAACTAGCGGGGGGGGTGAGCAGTTCTTC. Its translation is CASKTSGGGEQFF.